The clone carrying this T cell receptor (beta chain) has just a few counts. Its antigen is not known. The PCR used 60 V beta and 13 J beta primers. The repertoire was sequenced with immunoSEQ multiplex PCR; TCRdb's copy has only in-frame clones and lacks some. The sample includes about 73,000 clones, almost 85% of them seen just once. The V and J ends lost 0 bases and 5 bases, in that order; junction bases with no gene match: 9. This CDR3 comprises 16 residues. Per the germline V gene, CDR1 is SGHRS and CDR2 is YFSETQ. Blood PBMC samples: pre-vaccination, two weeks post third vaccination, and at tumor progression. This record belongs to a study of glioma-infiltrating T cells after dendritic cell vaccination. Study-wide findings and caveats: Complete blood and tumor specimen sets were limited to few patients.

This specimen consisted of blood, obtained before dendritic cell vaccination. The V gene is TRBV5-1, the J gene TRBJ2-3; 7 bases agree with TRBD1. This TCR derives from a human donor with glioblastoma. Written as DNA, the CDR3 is TGCGCCAGCAGCTTGGACGGGCAGGGGGTCGGAGATACGCAGTATTTT. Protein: CASSLDGQGVGDTQYF.